The 19 T cell receptor beta chains in this list originate from one sample, sequenced in a study of T cells in narcolepsy. Using immunoSEQ multiplex PCR, the repertoire was profiled, and TCRdb retains in-frame clones only, with some absent. The sample contains some 32,000 clones, roughly 79% of which appear only once. Material: memory (CD45RA-) CD4+ T cells from blood. The source of these receptors is a human donor in good health.

The chain carries TRBV18 and TRBJ1-4; possibly TRBD1 for D (5 bases). The CDR3 contains 15 residues. Germline CDR1 is KGHSH and CDR2 is LQKENI. V dropped 4 bases and J dropped 6 bases, with 15 bases sitting between them. The CDR3 reads CASSRSRGEDEKLFF. The CDR3 DNA sequence: TGTGCCAGCTCACGTTCACGGGGGGAAGATGAAAAACTGTTTTTT. Full variable domain (missing parts from reference TRBV18 and TRBJ1-4): NAGVMQNPRHLVRRRGQEARLRCSPMKGHSHVYWYRQLPEEGLKFMVYLQKENIIDESGMPKERFSAEFPKEGPSILRIQQVVRGDSAAYFCASSRSRGEDEKLFFGSGTQLSVL.

CDR3 region: CASSLSGPAGGSEQYF. In nucleotides, the CDR3 is TGTGCCAGCAGCTTATCGGGTCCTGCAGGGGGCTCCGAGCAGTACTTC. This chain connects TRBV7-3 to TRBJ2-7; 8 bases map to TRBD1. This CDR3 is built from 16 residues. Trimming removed 2 bases from V and 6 bases from J; junction bases left unmatched: 12. CDR1 and CDR2 (germline): SGHTA, FQGTGA.

The chain uses TRBV5-1 and TRBJ2-5, with TRBD2 matching 9 bases. The CDR3 spans 15 residues. CDR1 SGHRS and CDR2 YFSETQ come from the germline V gene. Germline trimming cut 5 bases from V and 1 base from J; bases unmatched to any gene: 6. The CDR3, as DNA: TGCGCCAGCAGTTTTAGCGGGGGTCCCCAAGAGACCCAGTACTTC. Its translation is CASSFSGGPQETQYF.

This rearrangement joins TRBV29-1 to TRBJ1-1, with D perhaps matching TRBD1 (6 bases). The germline V and J ends were trimmed by 3 bases and 0 bases, with 11 bases remaining between them. Germline CDR1 reads SQVTM; CDR2 reads ANQGSEA. The CDR3 consists of 14 residues. CDR3 nucleotide sequence: TGCAGCGTTGATTGGGCAGGGGTGAACACTGAAGCTTTCTTT. Translated: CSVDWAGVNTEAFF. Together with reference TRBV29-1 and TRBJ1-1, the CDR3 gives the full variable domain: SAVISQKPSRDICQRGTSLTIQCQVDSQVTMMFWYRQQPGQSLTLIATANQGSEATYESGFVIDKFPISRPNLTFSTLTVSNMSPEDSSIYLCSVDWAGVNTEAFFGQGTRLTVV.

The chain uses TRBV11-3 and TRBJ1-1; D not resolved. V shed 0 bases and J shed 9 bases, with 5 bases lying between them. CDR1 SGHNT and CDR2 YENEEA come from the germline V gene. The CDR3 has 11 residues. The CDR3 nucleotides read TGTGCCAGCAGCTTAGACAAAAAAGCTTTCTTT. This translates into CASSLDKKAFF.

V gene TRBV2 combines with J gene TRBJ2-1; 10 bases map to TRBD2. V was clipped by 2 bases and J by 2 bases; unmatched bases: 12. The length of the CDR3 is 19 residues. Germline V gives CDR1 SNHLY, CDR2 FYNNEI. Written as DNA, the CDR3 is TGTGCCAGCAGTGAATTATCGGCTAGCGGGAGATCCGCCTACAATGAGCAGTTCTTC. Its protein is CASSELSASGRSAYNEQFF.

This clone was seen only a few times. This chain uses TRBV9 with TRBJ2-5; D might be TRBD1 or TRBD2, each matching 6 bases. CDR1 SGDLS and CDR2 YYNGEE come from the germline V gene. Trimming stripped 0 bases from V and 4 bases from J, with 16 bases between. The CDR3 consists of 16 residues. The CDR3 region has the DNA TGTGCCAGCAGCGTAGGGGGGGCAGCGATAGGAGAGACCCAGTACTTC. It encodes CASSVGGAAIGETQYF. Combining the CDR3 with reference TRBV9 and TRBJ2-5 gives the whole variable domain DSGVTQTPKHLITATGQRVTLRCSPRSGDLSVYWYQQSLDQGLQFLIQYYNGEERAKGNILERFSAQQFPDLHSELNLSSLELGDSALYFCASSVGGAAIGETQYFGPGTRLLVL.

The J gene is TRBJ1-2, the V gene TRBV6-5; D uncertain. The V and J ends lost 8 bases and 8 bases respectively, with 12 bases between them. The CDR3 is made up of 11 amino acids. Per germline, CDR1 MNHEY and CDR2 SVGAGI. The CDR3 reads CASSDLAGYTF. The CDR3 nucleotides are TGTGCCAGCTCGGATCTAGCGGGCTACACCTTC.

The sample holds a few counts of this clone. The chain joins TRBV7-2 to TRBJ1-3, with D unclear. The V end lost 5 bases, the J end lost 4 bases, and 9 bases lay between the germline ends. The germline CDR1 and CDR2 sequences are SGHTA and FQGNSA. This CDR3 comprises 13 residues. The CDR3 loop is CASSTSRGNTIYF. CDR3 nucleotide sequence: TGTGCCAGCAGCACTAGCCGGGGAAACACCATATATTTT.

Only a few counts were recorded for this clone. The gene calls are TRBV6-1 and TRBJ1-2; possible D gene TRBD1, 5 bases. The CDR3 has 12 amino acids. Trimming removed 6 bases at V and 10 bases at J, with 15 bases between. Germline assignment: CDR1 MNHNS and CDR2 SASEGT. The CDR3 DNA sequence: TGTGCCAGCAGCACGGGGCAGGCTACCTACACCTTC. This codes for CASSTGQATYTF.

J is TRBJ1-5 and V is TRBV27, with 8 bases matching TRBD1. V was clipped by 6 bases and J by 6 bases; unmatched bases: 4. This CDR3 has 13 residues. CDR1 MNHEY and CDR2 SMNVEV come from the germline V gene (reference sequence). The CDR3 DNA reads TGTGCCAGCAGGAACAGGGGGTCTCAGCCCCAGCATTTT. It codes for CASRNRGSQPQHF.

The chain recombines TRBV6-1 with TRBJ1-3; D is unresolved. The germline V gene encodes CDR1 MNHNS and CDR2 SASEGT. Trimming stripped 5 bases from V and 0 bases from J, with 8 bases between. The CDR3 loop spans 14 amino acids. The CDR3 spells CASSLSGSGNTIYF. The CDR3 nucleotides read TGTGCCAGCAGTTTATCAGGCTCTGGAAACACCATATATTTT.

V gene TRBV19 combines with J gene TRBJ2-3; possibly TRBD2 for D (6 bases). In germline, CDR1 is LNHDA, CDR2 SQIVND (reference sequence). The V end was cut by 7 bases, the J end by 1 base, with 12 bases between. The CDR3 loop spans 14 amino acids. CDR3 residues: CASNEGGGTDTQYF. DNA for the CDR3: TGTGCCAGTAACGAGGGAGGCGGCACAGATACGCAGTATTTT.

The rearrangement links TRBV6-1 to TRBJ1-6, with D maybe TRBD1 (6 bases). V lost 5 bases and J 9 bases, leaving 14 bases between the germline ends. Germline V gene lookup returns CDR1 MNHNS and CDR2 SASEGT. CDR3 length: 14 residues. The CDR3 reads CASSLDQGRSPLHF. DNA of the CDR3: TGTGCCAGCAGTCTGGATCAGGGGCGTTCACCCCTCCACTTT.

The rearrangement uses TRBV10-2 and TRBJ1-2; D unresolved. The CDR3 totals 14 residues. The germline gives CDR1 WSHSY, CDR2 SAAADI. Trimming removed 2 bases at V and 0 bases at J, with 7 bases between. The CDR3 coding sequence is TGCGCCAGCAGTGAGAGGGTAGCTAACTATGGCTACACCTTC. Its translation is CASSERVANYGYTF.

The chain joins TRBV30 to TRBJ1-1, with 8 bases aligning to TRBD1. J was trimmed by 6 bases and V by 2 bases; bases with no gene match: 11. There are 15 residues in the CDR3. Per germline, CDR1 GTSNPN and CDR2 SVGIG (reference sequence). CDR3 nucleotide sequence: TGTGCCTGGAGTATCCAAACCGGGACAGGCCCTGAAGCTTTCTTT. It is translated as CAWSIQTGTGPEAFF.

The chain carries TRBV19 and TRBJ2-6; TRBD1 might be the D (5 bases). Trimming pared 3 bases from V and 0 bases from J, leaving 18 bases between. The germline V gene has CDR1 LNHDA and CDR2 SQIVND (reference sequence). The CDR3 totals 19 residues. The CDR3 sequence: CASSIPTGWNPSGANVLTF. As DNA, the CDR3 is TGTGCCAGTAGTATCCCTACAGGCTGGAACCCCTCTGGGGCCAACGTCCTGACTTTC.

The chain recombines TRBV20-1 with TRBJ1-2; D uncertain. Germline V gives CDR1 DFQATT, CDR2 SNEGSKA (reference sequence). This CDR3 contains 10 residues. Trimming left V 5 bases short and J 3 bases short, with 4 bases between. The CDR3 here is CSAPDYGYTF. CDR3 coding DNA: TGCAGTGCTCCTGACTATGGCTACACCTTC.

This chain connects TRBV14 to TRBJ2-7; D gene ambiguous. Germline CDR1 is SGHDN and CDR2 is FVKESK. The CDR3 runs 13 residues. Trimming removed 5 bases from V and 4 bases from J, with 12 bases in between. The CDR3 here is CASSKLLFYEQYF. The CDR3 nucleotides read TGTGCCAGCAGCAAATTACTTTTTTACGAGCAGTACTTC.